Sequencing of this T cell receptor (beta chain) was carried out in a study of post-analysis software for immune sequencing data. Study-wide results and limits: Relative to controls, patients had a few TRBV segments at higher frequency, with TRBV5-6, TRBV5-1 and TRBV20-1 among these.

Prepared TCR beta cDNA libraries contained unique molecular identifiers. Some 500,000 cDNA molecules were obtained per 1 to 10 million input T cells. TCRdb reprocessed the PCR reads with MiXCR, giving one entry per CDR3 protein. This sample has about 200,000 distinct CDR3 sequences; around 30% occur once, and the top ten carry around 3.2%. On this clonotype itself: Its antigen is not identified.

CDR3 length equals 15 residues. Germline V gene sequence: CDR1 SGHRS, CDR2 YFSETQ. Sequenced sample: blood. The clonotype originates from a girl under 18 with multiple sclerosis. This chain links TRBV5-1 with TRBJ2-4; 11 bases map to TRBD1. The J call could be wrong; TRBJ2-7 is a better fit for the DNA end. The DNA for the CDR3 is TGCGCCAGCAGCTCGACCGGACAGGGGGCACACGAGCAGTACTTC. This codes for CASSSTGQGAHEQYF.